The T cell receptor beta chain described here comes from a study of cytomegalovirus exposure and HLA in healthy donors. J lost 3 bases, V lost 4 bases, and 3 bases had no gene match. The CDR3 loop spans 13 amino acids. Germline lookup yields CDR1 SQVTM and CDR2 ANQGSEA. 60 Vbeta and 13 Jbeta primers were used in PCR. Profiled with immunoSEQ multiplex PCR; TCRdb holds only in-frame clones, not every one. The sample carries tens of thousands of clones, about 80% recorded once. The sequenced sample consisted of PBMCs. The receptor comes from a woman aged 40 to 50 in good health and CMV-seronegative. The chain employs TRBV29-1 and TRBJ1-5; TRBD1 matches 7 bases. The CDR3 bases are TGCAGCGTTGTTGAGGGGGCCAATCAGCCCCAGCATTTT. Amino acids: CSVVEGANQPQHF.